The clone carrying this T cell receptor (beta chain) was counted at least ten times. The CDR3 is 14 residues long. V shed 3 bases and J shed 5 bases, with 13 bases lying between them. Germline V gene lookup returns CDR1 ENHRY and CDR2 SYGVKD. This specimen comes from a study of early T cells in non-severe SARS-CoV-2 infection. TCRdb re-called the 5' RACE reads with MiXCR, one entry per CDR3 protein. The sample holds roughly 69,000 distinct CDR3 sequences; over 8% are singletons and the top ten take roughly 16%. The chain has TRBV10-3 and TRBJ2-5, with a tentative D call TRBD2 (5 bases). This receptor was taken from an adult who was a healthcare worker with PCR-confirmed SARS-CoV-2 infection or an uninfected control (not recorded which). The sample here was whole blood, taken at baseline. CDR3 DNA: TGTGCCATCAGTGATTTTGGAGGCATGGAGACCCAGTACTTC. Translated: CAISDFGGMETQYF.